The 2 T cell receptor beta chains below were found in one sample sequenced in a study of patients and donors after allogeneic stem cell transplantation. TCRdb itself ran the RT-PCR reads through MiXCR, one entry per CDR3 protein. The table shows some 880,000 distinct CDR3 sequences, with roughly 17% occurring only once. The sequencing sample was made of blood, either unsorted or a sorted T cell fraction (not recorded which). The receptors were sampled from a human donor who was either an allogeneic HSCT recipient or a stem cell or donor lymphocyte infusion donor (not recorded which). It is not recorded whose cells these are; they may come from a transplant donor.

This sequence joins TRBV25-1 and TRBJ1-6; possible D gene TRBD1, 5 bases. V lost 6 bases, J lost 8 bases, and 17 bases lay in between. CDR1 and CDR2 (germline): MGHDK, SYGVNS. This CDR3 region has 15 residues. The chain's CDR3 is CASSDSGVDHSPLHF. The CDR3 region has the DNA TGTGCCAGCAGCGACAGCGGGGTAGATCATTCACCCCTCCACTTT.

The J gene is TRBJ1-2, the V gene TRBV4-1; TRBD1 is a possible D gene (5 bases). This CDR3 comprises 17 residues. Germline-derived CDR1 and CDR2 are MGHRA and YSYEKL. Between the trimmed V and J ends, which lost 4 bases and 5 bases, there was a span of 23 bases. Written as DNA, the CDR3 is TGCGCCAGCAGCCGCACCGGGACCCGGCGTCTTGGGTATGGCTACACCTTC. Translated: CASSRTGTRRLGYGYTF.